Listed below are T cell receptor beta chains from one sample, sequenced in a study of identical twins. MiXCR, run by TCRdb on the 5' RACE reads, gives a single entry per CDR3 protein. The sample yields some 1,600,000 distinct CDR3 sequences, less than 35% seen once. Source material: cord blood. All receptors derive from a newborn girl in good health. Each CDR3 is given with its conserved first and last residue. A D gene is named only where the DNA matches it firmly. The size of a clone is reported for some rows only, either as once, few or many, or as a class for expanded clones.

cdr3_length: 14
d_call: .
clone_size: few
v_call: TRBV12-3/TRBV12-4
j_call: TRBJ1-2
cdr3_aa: CASSSAGANYGYTF
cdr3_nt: TGTGCCAGCAGTTCTGCCGGGGCGAACTATGGCTACACCTTC

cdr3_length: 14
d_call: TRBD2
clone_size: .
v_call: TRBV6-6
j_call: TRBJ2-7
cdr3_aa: CASSYSGLAFEQYF
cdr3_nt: TGTGCCAGCAGTTACTCGGGACTAGCGTTCGAGCAGTACTTC

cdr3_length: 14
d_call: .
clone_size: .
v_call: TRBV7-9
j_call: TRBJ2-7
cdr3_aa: CASSLADGGNEQYF
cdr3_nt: TGTGCCAGCAGCTTAGCCGACGGGGGCAATGAGCAGTACTTC

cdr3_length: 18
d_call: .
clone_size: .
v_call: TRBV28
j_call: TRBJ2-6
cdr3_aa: CASSLGAQSVAGANVLTF
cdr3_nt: TGTGCCAGCAGTTTAGGGGCCCAGTCAGTTGCTGGGGCCAACGTCCTGACTTTC

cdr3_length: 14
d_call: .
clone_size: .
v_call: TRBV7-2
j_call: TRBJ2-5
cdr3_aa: CASSPSGVQGTQYF
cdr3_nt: TGTGCCAGCAGCCCCTCGGGAGTTCAAGGGACCCAGTACTTC

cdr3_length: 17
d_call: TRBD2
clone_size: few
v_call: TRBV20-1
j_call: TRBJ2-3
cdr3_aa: CSARDLASGRITDTQYF
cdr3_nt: TGCAGTGCTAGAGATCTGGCTAGCGGGAGGATCACAGATACGCAGTATTTT

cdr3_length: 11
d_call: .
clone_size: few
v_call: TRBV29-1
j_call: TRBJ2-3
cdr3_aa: CSVPYREGQYF
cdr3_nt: TGCAGCGTCCCTTACAGGGAGGGGCAGTATTTT

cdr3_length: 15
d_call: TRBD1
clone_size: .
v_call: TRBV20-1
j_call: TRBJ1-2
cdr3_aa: CSARDTFRGGLGYTF
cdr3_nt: TGCAGTGCTAGAGATACCTTTAGAGGGGGCCTTGGCTACACCTTC

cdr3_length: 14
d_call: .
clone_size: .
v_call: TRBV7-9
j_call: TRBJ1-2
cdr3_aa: CASSLFTHDYGYTF
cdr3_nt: TGTGCCAGCAGCTTATTTACCCACGACTATGGCTACACCTTC

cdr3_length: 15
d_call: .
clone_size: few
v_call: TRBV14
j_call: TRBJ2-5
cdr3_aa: CASSQGFVYGETQYF
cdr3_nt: TGTGCCAGCAGCCAAGGCTTCGTTTATGGTGAGACCCAGTACTTC

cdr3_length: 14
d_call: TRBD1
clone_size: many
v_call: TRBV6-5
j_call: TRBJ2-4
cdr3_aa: CASRPWTGENIQYF
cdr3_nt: TGTGCCAGCAGACCATGGACAGGGGAAAACATTCAGTACTTC

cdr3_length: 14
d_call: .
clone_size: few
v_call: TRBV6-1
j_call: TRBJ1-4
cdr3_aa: CASSDRKYSEKLFF
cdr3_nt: TGTGCCAGCAGTGACCGGAAATACAGTGAAAAACTGTTTTTT

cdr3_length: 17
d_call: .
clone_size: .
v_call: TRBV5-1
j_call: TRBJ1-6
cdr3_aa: CASSLTRFGTRNSPLHF
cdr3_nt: TGCGCCAGCAGCTTGACGCGCTTCGGCACGAGGAATTCACCCCTCCACTTT

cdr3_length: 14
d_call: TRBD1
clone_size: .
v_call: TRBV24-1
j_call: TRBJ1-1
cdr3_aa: CATSAGTGGTEAFF
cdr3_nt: TGTGCCACCAGTGCCGGGACAGGGGGGACTGAAGCTTTCTTT

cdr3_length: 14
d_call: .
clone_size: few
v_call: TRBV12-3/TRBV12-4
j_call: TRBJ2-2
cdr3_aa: CASSLVGATGELFF
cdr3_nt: TGTGCCAGCAGTTTAGTAGGGGCCACCGGGGAGCTGTTTTTT

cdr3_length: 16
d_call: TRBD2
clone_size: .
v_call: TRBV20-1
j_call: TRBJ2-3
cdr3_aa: CSARVYLAGDTDTQYF
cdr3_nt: TGCAGTGCTAGAGTGTATTTAGCGGGAGACACGGATACGCAGTATTTT

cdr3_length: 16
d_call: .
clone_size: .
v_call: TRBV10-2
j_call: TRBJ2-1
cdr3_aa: CASSGLGAPKGNEQFF
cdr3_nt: TGCGCCAGCAGCGGCCTGGGAGCCCCAAAGGGGAATGAGCAGTTCTTC

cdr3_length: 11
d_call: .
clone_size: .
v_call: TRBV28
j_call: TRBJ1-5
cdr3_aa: CASTRNQPQHF
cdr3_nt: TGTGCCAGCACCCGTAATCAGCCCCAGCATTTT

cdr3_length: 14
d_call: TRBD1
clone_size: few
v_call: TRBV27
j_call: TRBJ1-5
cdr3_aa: CATKERGLDQPQHF
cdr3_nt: TGTGCCACCAAAGAGAGGGGGCTAGATCAGCCCCAGCATTTT

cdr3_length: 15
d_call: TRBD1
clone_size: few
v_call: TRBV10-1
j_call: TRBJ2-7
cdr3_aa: CASSESRDRSYEQYF
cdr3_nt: TGCGCCAGCAGTGAGTCTCGGGACAGATCCTACGAGCAGTACTTC

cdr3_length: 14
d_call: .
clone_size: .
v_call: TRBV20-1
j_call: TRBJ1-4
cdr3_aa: CSALPARNNEKLFF
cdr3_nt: TGCAGTGCCCTTCCGGCGCGGAATAATGAAAAACTGTTTTTT

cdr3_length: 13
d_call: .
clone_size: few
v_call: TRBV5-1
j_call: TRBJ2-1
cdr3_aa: CASSTDPLNEQFF
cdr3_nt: TGCGCCAGCAGTACGGACCCTCTCAATGAGCAGTTCTTC

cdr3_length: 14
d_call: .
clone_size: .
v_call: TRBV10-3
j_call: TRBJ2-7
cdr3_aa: CAISRPGPSYEQYF
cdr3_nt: TGTGCCATCAGCCGACCGGGTCCCTCCTACGAGCAGTACTTC

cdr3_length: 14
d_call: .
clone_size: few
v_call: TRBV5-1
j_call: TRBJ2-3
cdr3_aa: CASKEKSRTDTQYF
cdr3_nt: TGCGCCAGCAAAGAGAAATCTCGCACAGATACGCAGTATTTT

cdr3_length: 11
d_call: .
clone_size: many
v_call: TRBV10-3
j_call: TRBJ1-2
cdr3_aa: CAIRTVPGYTF
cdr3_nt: TGTGCCATCAGGACAGTTCCGGGCTACACCTTC

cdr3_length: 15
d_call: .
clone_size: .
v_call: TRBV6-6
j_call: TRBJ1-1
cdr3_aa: CASSSQPGEGTEAFF
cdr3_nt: TGTGCCAGCAGTTCCCAGCCAGGGGAGGGAACTGAAGCTTTCTTT

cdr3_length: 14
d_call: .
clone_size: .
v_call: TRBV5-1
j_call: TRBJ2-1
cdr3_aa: CASTIELGYNEQFF
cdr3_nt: TGCGCCAGCACCATCGAGTTAGGGTACAATGAGCAGTTCTTC

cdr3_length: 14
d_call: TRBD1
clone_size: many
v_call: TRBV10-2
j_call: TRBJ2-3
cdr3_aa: CASSHTGGTDTQYF
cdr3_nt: TGCGCCAGCAGTCACACAGGGGGCACAGATACGCAGTATTTT